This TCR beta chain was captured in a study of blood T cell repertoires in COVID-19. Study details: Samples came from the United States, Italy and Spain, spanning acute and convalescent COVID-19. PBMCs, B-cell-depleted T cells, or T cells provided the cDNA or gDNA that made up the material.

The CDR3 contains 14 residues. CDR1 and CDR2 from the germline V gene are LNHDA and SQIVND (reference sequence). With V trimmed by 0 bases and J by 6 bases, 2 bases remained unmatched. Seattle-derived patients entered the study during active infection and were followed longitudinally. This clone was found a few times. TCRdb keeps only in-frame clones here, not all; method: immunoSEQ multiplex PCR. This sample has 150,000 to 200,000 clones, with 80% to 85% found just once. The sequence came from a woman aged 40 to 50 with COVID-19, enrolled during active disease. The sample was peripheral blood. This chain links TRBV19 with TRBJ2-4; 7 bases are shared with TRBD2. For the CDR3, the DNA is TGTGCCAGTAGTATAGAGGGAGGGCTAAACATTCAGTACTTC. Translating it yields CASSIEGGLNIQYF.